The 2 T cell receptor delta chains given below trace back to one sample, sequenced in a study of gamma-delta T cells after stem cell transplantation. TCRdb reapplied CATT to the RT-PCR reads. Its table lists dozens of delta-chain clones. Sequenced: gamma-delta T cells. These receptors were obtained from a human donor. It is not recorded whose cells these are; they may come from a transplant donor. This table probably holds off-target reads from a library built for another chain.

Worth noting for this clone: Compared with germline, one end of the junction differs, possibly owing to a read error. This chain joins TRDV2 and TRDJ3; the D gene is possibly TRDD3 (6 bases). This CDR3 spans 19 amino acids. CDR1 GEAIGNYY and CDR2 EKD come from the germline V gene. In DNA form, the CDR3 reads TGTGCCTGTGGCACCGGGATATCTTCAAGCTCCTGGGACACCCGACAGATGTTTTTC. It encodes CACGTGISSSSWDTRQMFF.

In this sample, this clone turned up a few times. CDR3 amino acids: CACDILGDSWDTRQMFF. CDR3 nucleotides: TGTGCCTGTGACATACTGGGGGACTCCTGGGACACCCGACAGATGTTTTTC. This chain links TRDV2 with TRDJ3; 9 bases are a match to TRDD3. The J segment lost 0 bases and the V segment lost 2 bases, leaving 1 base of the junction unmatched. The CDR3 consists of 17 residues. Germline V gives CDR1 GEAIGNYY, CDR2 EKD.